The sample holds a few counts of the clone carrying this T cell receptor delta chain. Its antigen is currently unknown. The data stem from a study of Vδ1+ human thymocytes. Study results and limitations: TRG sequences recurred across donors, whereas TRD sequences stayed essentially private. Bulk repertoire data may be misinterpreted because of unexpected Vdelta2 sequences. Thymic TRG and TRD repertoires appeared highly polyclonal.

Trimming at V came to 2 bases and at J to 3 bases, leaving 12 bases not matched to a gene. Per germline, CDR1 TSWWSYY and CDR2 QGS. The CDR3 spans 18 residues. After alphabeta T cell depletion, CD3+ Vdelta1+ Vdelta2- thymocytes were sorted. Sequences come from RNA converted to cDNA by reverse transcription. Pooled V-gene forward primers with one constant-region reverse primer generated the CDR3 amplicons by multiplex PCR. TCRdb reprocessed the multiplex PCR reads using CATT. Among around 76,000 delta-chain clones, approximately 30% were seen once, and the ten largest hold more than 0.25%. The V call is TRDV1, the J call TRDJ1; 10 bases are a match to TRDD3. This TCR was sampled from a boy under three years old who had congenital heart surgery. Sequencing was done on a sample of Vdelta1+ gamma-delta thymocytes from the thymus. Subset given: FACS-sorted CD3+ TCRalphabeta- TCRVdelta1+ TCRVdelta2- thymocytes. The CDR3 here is CALGEWLPWGINADKLIF. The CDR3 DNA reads TGTGCTCTTGGGGAATGGCTTCCCTGGGGGATAAACGCCGATAAACTCATCTTT.